The present TCR beta chain was sequenced within a study of T cell repertoires in cytomegalovirus infection. About the research overall: Public TCR beta signature analysis indicated the presence of both CMV infection and matching HLA type. The study, taken as a whole, reports: HLA-C-restricted CMV-specific TCR beta clonotypes were dominant in the ex vivo response.

Germline values: CDR1 SNHLY, CDR2 FYNNEI. CDR3 size: 13 residues. After removal of 4 bases from V and 5 bases from J, the junction contained 3 bases not matched to a gene. This clonotype was observed a few times. The antigen is unknown. TCRdb itself ran the reads through MiXCR, one entry per CDR3 protein. The table lists nearly 450,000 distinct CDR3 sequences, 25% to 40% of them singletons. Sequenced input: PBMCs. The J gene is TRBJ2-3, the V gene TRBV2; 7 bases match TRBD2. The clonotype originates from a human donor in good health (CMV status not recorded). Some clones in this sample may be carry-over from other donors' samples. CDR3 protein: CASSAVAGDTQYF. DNA for the CDR3: TGTGCCAGCAGTGCGGTAGCGGGAGATACGCAGTATTTT.